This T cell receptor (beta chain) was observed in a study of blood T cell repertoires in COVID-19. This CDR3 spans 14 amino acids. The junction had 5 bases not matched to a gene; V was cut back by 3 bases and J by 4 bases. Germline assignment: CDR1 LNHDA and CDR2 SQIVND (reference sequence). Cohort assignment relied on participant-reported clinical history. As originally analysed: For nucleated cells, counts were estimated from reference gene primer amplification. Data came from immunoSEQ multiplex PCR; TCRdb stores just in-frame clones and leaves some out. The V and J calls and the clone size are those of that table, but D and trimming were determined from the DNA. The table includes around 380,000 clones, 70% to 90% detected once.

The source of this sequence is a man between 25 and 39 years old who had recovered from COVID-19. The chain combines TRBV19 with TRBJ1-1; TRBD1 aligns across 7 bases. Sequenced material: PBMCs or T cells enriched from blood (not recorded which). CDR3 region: CASSINRGVTEAFF. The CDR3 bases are TGTGCCAGTAGTATTAACAGGGGCGTCACTGAAGCTTTCTTT.